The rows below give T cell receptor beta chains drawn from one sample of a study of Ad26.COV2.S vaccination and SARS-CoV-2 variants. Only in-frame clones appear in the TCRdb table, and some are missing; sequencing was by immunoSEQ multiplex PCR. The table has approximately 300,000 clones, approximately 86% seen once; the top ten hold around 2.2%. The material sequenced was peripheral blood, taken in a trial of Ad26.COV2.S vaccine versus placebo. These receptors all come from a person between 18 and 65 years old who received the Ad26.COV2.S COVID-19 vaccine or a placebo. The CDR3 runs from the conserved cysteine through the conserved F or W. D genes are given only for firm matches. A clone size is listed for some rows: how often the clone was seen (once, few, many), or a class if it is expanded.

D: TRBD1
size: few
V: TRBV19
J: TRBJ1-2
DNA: TGTGCCGGCGCACCAAATCCGGGACAGGGGGATCAAGGCTATGGCTACACCTTC
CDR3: CAGAPNPGQGDQGYGYTF

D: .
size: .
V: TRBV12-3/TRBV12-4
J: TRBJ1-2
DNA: TGTGCCAGCAGCAATCAGGGAACCTATGGCTACACCTTC
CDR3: CASSNQGTYGYTF

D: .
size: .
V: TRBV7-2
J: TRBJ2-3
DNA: TGTGCCAGCAGCGTACAGGGGAGGGGGACAGATACGCAGTATTTT
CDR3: CASSVQGRGTDTQYF

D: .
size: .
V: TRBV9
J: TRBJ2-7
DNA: TGTGCCAGCAGCGCCCGGGACGGACCCTACGAGCAGTACTTC
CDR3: CASSARDGPYEQYF

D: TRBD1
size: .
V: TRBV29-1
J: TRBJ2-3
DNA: TGCAGCGTTGAAGAAGGGGGCGGTCATACGCAGTATTTT
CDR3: CSVEEGGGHTQYF

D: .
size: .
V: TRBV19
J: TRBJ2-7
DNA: TGTGCCAGTAGTATCAGGTTGGGAGTTTACGAGCAGTACTTC
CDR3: CASSIRLGVYEQYF

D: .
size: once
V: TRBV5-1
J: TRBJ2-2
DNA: TGCGCCAGCAGCTTGGCGGCCCCGGGGGCCGGGGAGCTGTTTTTT
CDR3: CASSLAAPGAGELFF

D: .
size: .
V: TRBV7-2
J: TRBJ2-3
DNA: TGTGCCAGCAGCTTAGTCAGGCAGGGCACAGATACGCAGTATTTT
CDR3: CASSLVRQGTDTQYF

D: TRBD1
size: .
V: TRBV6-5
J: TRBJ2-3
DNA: TGTGCCAGCACTCTACAGGGGGGACTGGAAAATACGCAGTATTTT
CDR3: CASTLQGGLENTQYF

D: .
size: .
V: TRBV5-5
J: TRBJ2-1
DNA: TGTGCCAGCAGCTTGGCAATTAGGGCCAGCAATGAGCAGTTCTTC
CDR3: CASSLAIRASNEQFF

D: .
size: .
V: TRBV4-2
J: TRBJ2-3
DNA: TGTGCCAGCAGCCCTGGAGGGTTAGGTACGCAGTATTTT
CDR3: CASSPGGLGTQYF

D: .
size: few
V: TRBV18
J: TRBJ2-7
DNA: TGTGCCAGCTCACCACGACAGGCGACCTCCTACGAGCAGTACTTC
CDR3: CASSPRQATSYEQYF

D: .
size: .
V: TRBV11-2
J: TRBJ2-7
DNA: TGTGCCAGCAGCTTAGTCAGGGGCAAGTACGAGCAGTACTTC
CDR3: CASSLVRGKYEQYF

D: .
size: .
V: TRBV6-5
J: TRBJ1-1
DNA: TGTGCCACCCGATTAGCGGAGTATACTACTGAAGCTTTCTTT
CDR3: CATRLAEYTTEAFF

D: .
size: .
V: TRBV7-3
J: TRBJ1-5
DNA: TGTGCCAGCAGCCTAGTGGAAGGCAATCAGCCCCAGCATTTT
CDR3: CASSLVEGNQPQHF

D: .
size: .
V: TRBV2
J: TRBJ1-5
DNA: TGTGCCAGCAGTGGAAGGGACCCGTCGCCCCAGCATTTT
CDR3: CASSGRDPSPQHF

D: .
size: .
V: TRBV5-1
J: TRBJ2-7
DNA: TGCGCCAGCAGCTTAGGGGGAGGAGTCTACGAGCAGTACTTC
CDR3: CASSLGGGVYEQYF

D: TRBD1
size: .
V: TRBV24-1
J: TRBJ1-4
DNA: TGTGCCACCAGAACCTCTGAGGACAGGGGGCCACGCGGTGGGAGTGAAAAACTGTTTTTT
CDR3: CATRTSEDRGPRGGSEKLFF

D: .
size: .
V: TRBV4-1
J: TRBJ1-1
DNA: TGCGCCAGCAGCCACCCGACAGGATCCCATGAAGCTTTCTTT
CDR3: CASSHPTGSHEAFF

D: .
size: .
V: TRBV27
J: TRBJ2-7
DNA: TGTGCCAGCAGTTCCTATCTAACCCAGACAGGTTCCTACGAGCAGTACTTC
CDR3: CASSSYLTQTGSYEQYF

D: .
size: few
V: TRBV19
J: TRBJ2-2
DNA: TGTGCCAGTAGTCACATGGGTCAGGGAATCGGGGAGCTGTTTTTT
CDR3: CASSHMGQGIGELFF

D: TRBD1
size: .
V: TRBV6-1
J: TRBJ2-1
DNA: TGTGCCAGCAGTGTCGAGGCGGTGTTTAGGGGGCTTATTGGTGAGCAGTTCTTC
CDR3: CASSVEAVFRGLIGEQFF

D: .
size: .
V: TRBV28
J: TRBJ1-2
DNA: TGTGCCAGCAGGGATTTTTTGGGCTACACCTTC
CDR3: CASRDFLGYTF

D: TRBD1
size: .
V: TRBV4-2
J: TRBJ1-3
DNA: TGTGCCAGCAGCCAAGACTACCTCCAGGGGGCTTCTGGAAACACCATATATTTT
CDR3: CASSQDYLQGASGNTIYF

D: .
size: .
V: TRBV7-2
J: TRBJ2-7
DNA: TGTGCCAGCAGCTTAGTTGGAGGAGGGGCCTACGAGCAGTACTTC
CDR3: CASSLVGGGAYEQYF

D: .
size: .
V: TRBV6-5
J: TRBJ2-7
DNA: TGTGCCAGCAGTTACTCTGGCGGGATTTACGAGCAGTACTTC
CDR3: CASSYSGGIYEQYF

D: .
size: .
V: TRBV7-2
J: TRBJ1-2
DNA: TGTGCCAGCAGCTCTATCGTGGGGGCGGGGAGCTATGGCTACACCTTC
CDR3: CASSSIVGAGSYGYTF

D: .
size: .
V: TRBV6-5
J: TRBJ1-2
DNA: TGTGCCACGTATTATCTTCTCTATGGCTACACCTTC
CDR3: CATYYLLYGYTF

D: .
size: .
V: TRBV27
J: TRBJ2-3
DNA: TGTGCCAGCAGTGCGGGACCACTAGTCGGCACAGATACGCAGTATTTT
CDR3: CASSAGPLVGTDTQYF

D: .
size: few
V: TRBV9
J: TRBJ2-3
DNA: TGTGCCAGCAGCTTCTCGGGGCGGCCCACAGATACGCAGTATTTT
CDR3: CASSFSGRPTDTQYF

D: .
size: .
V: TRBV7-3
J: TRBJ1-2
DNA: TGTGCCAGCAGCTCAAGGGGCCGGGAAGGTGGCTACACCTTC
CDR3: CASSSRGREGGYTF

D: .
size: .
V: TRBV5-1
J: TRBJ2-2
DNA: TGCGCCAGCAGCTTACACAACGCGAACACCGGGGAGCTGTTTTTT
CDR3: CASSLHNANTGELFF

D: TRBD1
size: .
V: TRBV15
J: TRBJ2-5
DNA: TGTGCCACCAGCAGTGACAGGGGAAGACGGGAGACCCAGTACTTC
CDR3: CATSSDRGRRETQYF

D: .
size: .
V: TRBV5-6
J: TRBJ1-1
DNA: TGTGCCAGCAGTGCGACAGGTGAGACTGAAGCTTTCTTT
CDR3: CASSATGETEAFF

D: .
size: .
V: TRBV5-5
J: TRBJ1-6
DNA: TGTGCCAGCAGCTTGGCGGCCCCCTTATCCTATTATTCACCCCTCCACTTT
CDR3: CASSLAAPLSYYSPLHF

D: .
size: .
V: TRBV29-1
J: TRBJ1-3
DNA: TGCAGCGTTGAAGAAGGAAACACCATATATTTT
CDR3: CSVEEGNTIYF

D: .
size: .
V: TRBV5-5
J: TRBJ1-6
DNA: TGTGCCAGCAGCTCCGGGACACCAAATTCACCCCTCCACTTT
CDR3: CASSSGTPNSPLHF

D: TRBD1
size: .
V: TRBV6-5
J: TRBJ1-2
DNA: TGTGCCAGCAGCCAGACAGGGGGAGCCTATGGCTACACCTTC
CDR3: CASSQTGGAYGYTF

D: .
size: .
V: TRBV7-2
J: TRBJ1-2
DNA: TGTGCCAGCACCCTTGACAGGATCTATGGCTACACCTTC
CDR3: CASTLDRIYGYTF

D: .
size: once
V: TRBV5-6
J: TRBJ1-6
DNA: TGTGCCAGCAGCTTGCAGAGGACGGGGCCCCTCCACTTT
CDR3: CASSLQRTGPLHF

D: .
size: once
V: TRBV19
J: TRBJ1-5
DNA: TGTGCCAGTGCGATGGGGACTGGAAGCAATCAGCCCCAGCATTTT
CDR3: CASAMGTGSNQPQHF